This T cell receptor beta chain was identified during a study of cytomegalovirus exposure and HLA in healthy donors. PCR employed 60 Vbeta and 13 Jbeta primers. Sequenced by immunoSEQ multiplex PCR; TCRdb stores in-frame clones only, minus some. The sample has some 46,000 clones, and its top ten clones hold approximately 1.7%. With V trimmed by 5 bases and J by 4 bases, 7 bases remained unmatched. The CDR3 length is 14 residues. Germline V CDR1 and CDR2: LNHDA, SQIVND (reference sequence). Notes on the study in general: Later analysis identified several of the most significant clusters that appeared linked to common viral pathogens. Whilst most TCR sequences proved rare, a subset of public TCRs occurred across many donors. In an earlier analysis, productive rearrangement rates for most beta V segments clustered near 87% or 30%.

Comment on this clone: The target antigen is unknown.

The source is a woman aged 30 to 39 in good health and CMV-seronegative. V and J are TRBV19 and TRBJ1-1; 7 bases agree with TRBD1. Sequencing was done on a sample of PBMCs. The CDR3 region has the DNA TGTGCCAGTAGTGGGCGACAGGGTACCACTGAAGCTTTCTTT. This sequence encodes CASSGRQGTTEAFF.